Here is one T cell receptor beta chain with its context. The J segment lost 0 bases and the V segment lost 9 bases, leaving 11 bases of the junction unmatched. Germline lookup yields CDR1 KGHDR and CDR2 SFDVKD. The CDR3 is made up of 19 amino acids. This sample was included in a study of blood T cell repertoires in COVID-19. Produced via immunoSEQ multiplex PCR; TCRdb's table is partial and in-frame only. The sample has 250,000 to 300,000 clones; over 75% are singletons. Those who participated ranged in age from roughly 18 to 89 years and resided in about 24 US areas. The receptor's source is a man in his late teens or twenties who had recovered from COVID-19. Sequencing input: PBMCs or T cells enriched from blood (not recorded which). The rearrangement uses TRBV24-1 and TRBJ2-1; the match to TRBD2 covers 15 bases. The CDR3 protein is CATGTPGLAGGGSYNEQFF. As DNA, the CDR3 is TGTGCCACCGGGACCCCGGGACTAGCGGGAGGTGGCTCCTACAATGAGCAGTTCTTC.